The next 3 T cell receptor beta chains were all read from a single sample in a study of identifying expanded T cells in peripheral blood. TCRdb keeps only in-frame clones here, not all; method: immunoSEQ multiplex PCR. The table has about 81,000 clones, about 83% seen once; the top ten hold less than 20%. Sample: blood. These receptors originate from a person aged 18-70 years in good health.

The gene calls are TRBV9 and TRBJ2-1; 9 bases are a match to TRBD2. Germline loops: CDR1 SGDLS, CDR2 YYNGEE. Trimming cost V 6 bases and J 6 bases; bases outside gene matches: 4. CDR3 length: 13 residues. The CDR3 sequence: CASTGTSINEQFF. As DNA, the CDR3 is TGTGCCAGCACCGGGACTAGCATCAATGAGCAGTTCTTC.

The chain carries TRBV5-1 and TRBJ1-1; no firm D call. V lost 0 bases and J lost 0, with 6 bases in between. Germline lookup yields CDR1 SGHRS and CDR2 YFSETQ. This CDR3 has 14 residues. CDR3 sequence (DNA): TGCGCCAGCAGCTTGGTCCAGGTGAACACTGAAGCTTTCTTT. Residues: CASSLVQVNTEAFF.

J is TRBJ2-3 and V is TRBV7-2; D unclear. V was pared by 3 bases and J by 5 bases, with 6 bases between. CDR1 and CDR2 (germline): SGHTA, FQGNSA. This CDR3 is built from 12 residues. The CDR3: CASSFGKDTQYF. DNA for the CDR3: TGTGCCAGCAGCTTTGGTAAAGATACGCAGTATTTT.